The 25 T cell receptor beta chains given below trace back to one sample, sequenced in a study of OX40 agonist ivuxolimab in advanced cancers. Here immunoSEQ multiplex PCR was the method, and the copy in TCRdb shows in-frame clones only, minus some. The profile covers roughly 50,000 clones, with roughly 81% appearing a single time and about 7.7% taken by the ten largest. The material was CD4+ or CD8+ T cells sorted from blood, obtained in a trial of the OX40 agonist ivuxolimab. These TCRs come from an adult with an advanced solid tumor such as melanoma, head and neck, liver or kidney cancer.

The rearrangement joins TRBV5-1 to TRBJ1-2; D call uncertain. Germline CDR1 reads SGHRS; CDR2 reads YFSETQ. V lost 4 bases, J lost 2 bases, and 12 bases lay in between. The CDR3 spans 14 residues. The CDR3 loop reads CASSPTTSNYGYTF. Written as DNA, the CDR3 is TGCGCCAGCAGCCCGACGACATCGAACTATGGCTACACCTTC.

This clone showed up just a few times. J is TRBJ2-1 and V is TRBV6-4, with 8 positions matching TRBD2. This CDR3 contains 14 residues. The V segment lost 5 bases and the J segment 10 bases; nucleotides outside the gene matches: 10. CDR1 MRHNA and CDR2 SNTAGT come from the germline V gene. CDR3 DNA sequence: TGTGCCAGCAGTACCGGGACTAGGTGGGGGGAGCAGTTCTTC. Its translation: CASSTGTRWGEQFF.

This chain joins TRBV29-1 and TRBJ1-1; perhaps TRBD1 as D (5 bases). CDR3 length: 13 amino acids. CDR1 SQVTM and CDR2 ANQGSEA come from the germline V gene. V dropped 7 bases and J dropped 0 bases, with 12 bases sitting between them. The CDR3 DNA is TGCAGCGGCCTGGGGGACCTGAACACTGAAGCTTTCTTT. This translates into CSGLGDLNTEAFF. The whole variable domain, filled in from reference TRBV29-1 and TRBJ1-1, reads SAVISQKPSRDICQRGTSLTIQCQVDSQVTMMFWYRQQPGQSLTLIATANQGSEATYESGFVIDKFPISRPNLTFSTLTVSNMSPEDSSIYLCSGLGDLNTEAFFGQGTRLTVV.

This chain links TRBV2 with TRBJ2-1; 9 bases align to TRBD1. This CDR3 contains 12 residues. The junction had 5 bases not matched to a gene; V was cut back by 3 bases and J by 14 bases. Germline values: CDR1 SNHLY, CDR2 FYNNEI. This CDR3 is CASSDVGTGKFF. CDR3 sequence (DNA): TGTGCCAGCAGTGACGTTGGGACAGGGAAGTTCTTC.

Only one count was recorded for this clone. This chain uses TRBV6-4 with TRBJ2-1; the match to TRBD1 covers 12 bases. Germline CDR1 MRHNA, CDR2 SNTAGT. V shed 5 bases and J 7 bases; nucleotides not matched to a gene: 6. This CDR3 is 15 amino acids long. The CDR3 DNA follows: TGTGCCAGCAGTATGGGACAGGGGGCGGTAAATGAGCAGTTCTTC. Residues: CASSMGQGAVNEQFF.

This clone was observed a few times. This chain links TRBV30 with TRBJ2-1; no reliable D call. Germline V gene data show CDR1 as GTSNPN and CDR2 as SVGIG (reference sequence). The length of the CDR3 is 15 residues. Trimming removed 2 bases from V and 8 bases from J, with 19 bases in between. Written as DNA, the CDR3 is TGTGCCTGGAGTATTCGGGTTCCGGTTACGGATGAGCAGTTCTTC. It yields the protein CAWSIRVPVTDEQFF. Full variable domain (rest looked up from reference TRBV30 and TRBJ2-1): SQTIHQWPATLVQPVGSPLSLECTVEGTSNPNLYWYRQAAGRGLQLLFYSVGIGQISSEVPQNLSASRPQDRQFILSSKKLLLSDSGFYLCAWSIRVPVTDEQFFGPGTRLTVL.

The chain uses TRBV5-6 and TRBJ1-2; D remains unclear. V gave up 0 bases and J gave up 2 bases, with 5 bases separating them. In germline, CDR1 is SGHDT, CDR2 YYEEEE. The CDR3 totals 13 residues. Here the CDR3 DNA reads TGTGCCAGCAGCTTGGTACAGAACTATGGCTACACCTTC. This codes for CASSLVQNYGYTF.

V is TRBV4-1 and J is TRBJ2-5, with 10 nucleotides matching TRBD1. The junction had 17 bases not matched to a gene; V was cut back by 2 bases and J by 2 bases. The CDR3 consists of 20 residues. Germline CDR1 is MGHRA and CDR2 is YSYEKL. CDR3 DNA sequence: TGCGCCAGCAGCCAACTAGATCCCAGTACGGGACAGGGGTATCAAGAGACCCAGTACTTC. Translating it yields CASSQLDPSTGQGYQETQYF.

The chain couples TRBV29-1 to TRBJ1-4; unclear D gene. Germline CDR1 and CDR2: SQVTM and ANQGSEA. The CDR3 loop spans 13 amino acids. V was trimmed by 5 bases and J by 3 bases, leaving 10 bases between them. The CDR3 sequence: CSVKRVANEKLFF. The CDR3 DNA reads TGCAGCGTTAAAAGGGTGGCTAATGAAAAACTGTTTTTT.

The chain has TRBV21-1 and TRBJ2-3; TRBD1, the D gene given by the table, was not confirmed from the DNA. TRBV21-1 is deemed a pseudogene. The CDR3 is 15 amino acids. The DNA for the CDR3 is TGTGCCAGCAGCAATGGTTCAGGGCAGCAAGGTACGCAGTATTTT. This sequence encodes CASSNGSGQQGTQYF.

V gene TRBV7-9 combines with J gene TRBJ2-5; D is undetermined. The DNA end is more similar to TRBJ2-7, so the J call may be wrong. The CDR3 totals 13 residues. The germline V gene encodes CDR1 SEHNR and CDR2 FQNEAQ (reference sequence). CDR3 residues: CASSPGPTYEQYF. The CDR3 DNA follows: TGTGCCAGCAGCCCCGGACCGACCTACGAGCAGTACTTC.

The V gene is TRBV7-6, the J gene TRBJ2-3; TRBD2 aligns across 11 bases. The J segment lost 1 base and the V segment lost 5 bases, leaving 5 bases of the junction unmatched. This CDR3 has 16 residues. The germline CDR1 and CDR2 sequences are SGHVS and FNYEAQ. The CDR3 nucleotides read TGTGCCAGCAGCCCTACGGGACTAGCGGGCACAGATACGCAGTATTTT. This sequence encodes CASSPTGLAGTDTQYF.

V usage is TRBV7-9 and J usage is TRBJ1-1; D not certain. With 1 base removed from V and 3 bases from J, the gap between germline ends came to 12 bases. The CDR3 runs 15 residues. Germline V gene sequence: CDR1 SEHNR, CDR2 FQNEAQ (reference sequence). The CDR3 DNA reads as TGTGCCAGCAGCTTAGAGGTGGTCGGGGACACTGAAGCTTTCTTT. Its protein is CASSLEVVGDTEAFF.

This rearrangement joins TRBV7-2 to TRBJ1-4, with 7 positions matching TRBD1. CDR3 length: 14 amino acids. The germline CDR1 and CDR2 sequences are SGHTA and FQGNSA. V shed 4 bases and J 7 bases; nucleotides not matched to a gene: 6. The DNA of the CDR3 is TGTGCCAGCAGCTCGGGACAGTGGTCTGAAAAACTGTTTTTT. Translation gives CASSSGQWSEKLFF.

The chain couples TRBV5-1 to TRBJ1-5; 7 positions agree with TRBD1. The CDR3 loop spans 14 amino acids. J gave up 4 bases and V 4 bases, and 5 bases lay outside the gene matches. The V gene's germline CDR1 is SGHRS and CDR2 YFSETQ. DNA for the CDR3: TGCGCCAGCAGCCCGGGACAGCCTAATCAGCCCCAGCATTTT. Translation gives CASSPGQPNQPQHF.

The rearrangement uses TRBV4-1 and TRBJ2-7; D is unclear. Germline CDR1 reads MGHRA; CDR2 reads YSYEKL. V lost 1 base to trimming and J lost 0 bases, with 10 bases between them. The CDR3 totals 15 residues. DNA of the CDR3: TGCGCCAGCAGCCAAGTAAGCGCCAGCTCCTACGAGCAGTACTTC. This codes for CASSQVSASSYEQYF.

This clone has a handful of counts. This chain uses TRBV18 with TRBJ1-1; D might be TRBD1 (6 bases). The CDR3 covers 14 residues. With 9 bases removed from V and 2 bases from J, the gap between germline ends came to 16 bases. Germline CDR1 reads KGHSH; CDR2 reads LQKENI. In DNA, the CDR3 is TGTGCCAGTAATAGACAGGCCCATAACACTGAAGCTTTCTTT. It translates to CASNRQAHNTEAFF.

The V and J genes are TRBV15 and TRBJ1-2, with 7 bases that match TRBD1. The J segment lost 6 bases and the V segment lost 0 bases, leaving 7 bases of the junction unmatched. CDR3 length equals 15 residues. Germline-derived CDR1 and CDR2 are LNHNV and YYDKDF (reference sequence). Here the CDR3 DNA reads TGTGCCACCAGCAGAGATAACCTAGGGGGCGATGGCTACACCTTC. Its protein is CATSRDNLGGDGYTF.

The V and J genes are TRBV4-3 and TRBJ2-7; D may be TRBD2 (6 bases). Trimming removed 0 bases at V and 5 bases at J, with 11 bases between. Germline lookup yields CDR1 LGHNA and CDR2 YSLEER. The CDR3 spans 14 residues. CDR3 sequence: CASSQDHGEDEQYF. In nucleotides, the CDR3 is TGCGCCAGCAGCCAAGATCACGGGGAGGACGAGCAGTACTTC.

This chain connects TRBV19 to TRBJ1-1, with D maybe TRBD1 (6 bases). Germline assignment: CDR1 LNHDA and CDR2 SQIVND (reference sequence). V shed 3 bases and J shed 8 bases, with 10 bases lying between them. The length of the CDR3 is 12 residues. CDR3 bases: TGTGCCAGTAGTATTTTCCAGGGGGAAGCTTTCTTT. Translated: CASSIFQGEAFF.

J is TRBJ1-4 and V is TRBV5-1; D possibly corresponds to TRBD1 (6 bases). Germline assignment: CDR1 SGHRS and CDR2 YFSETQ. CDR3 length: 15 residues. Between the trimmed V and J ends, which lost 3 bases and 7 bases, there was a span of 16 bases. The CDR3: CASSYLGGSAEKLFF. The CDR3 DNA reads TGCGCCAGCAGCTATCTTGGGGGCTCGGCTGAAAAACTGTTTTTT.

V and J are TRBV4-1 and TRBJ2-1; 9 nucleotides agree with TRBD1. The V gene end was trimmed by 5 bases and the J gene end by 6 bases; junction bases not matched to a gene: 14. This CDR3 region has 17 residues. The germline CDR1 and CDR2 sequences are MGHRA and YSYEKL. The CDR3 sequence: CASSYRDRELFGNEQFF. DNA for the CDR3: TGCGCCAGCAGCTACCGGGACAGGGAATTATTTGGCAATGAGCAGTTCTTC.

V usage is TRBV5-4 and J usage is TRBJ2-6, with D uncertain. V dropped 1 base and J dropped 0 bases, with 11 bases sitting between them. Germline assignment: CDR1 SGHNT and CDR2 YYREEE (reference sequence). CDR3 size: 17 residues. Here the CDR3 DNA reads TGTGCCAGCAGCTTGCAAAGCAGCTTCTCTGGGGCCAACGTCCTGACTTTC. Amino acids: CASSLQSSFSGANVLTF.

The V and J genes are TRBV7-6 and TRBJ2-7; 10 bases align to TRBD1. The CDR3 runs to 14 residues. V was pared by 5 bases and J by 7 bases, with 8 bases of the junction left unmatched. Germline CDR1 is SGHVS and CDR2 is FNYEAQ. The CDR3 nucleotides are TGTGCCAGCAGCCCAGGGACAGGGGCGAGGGAGCAGTACTTC. Protein product: CASSPGTGAREQYF.

A remark on this clone: One end of the junction varies from germline; a read error may be responsible. The chain uses TRBV7-9 and TRBJ2-7; maybe TRBD2 (5 bases). Per germline, CDR1 SEHNR and CDR2 FQNEAQ (reference sequence). The length of the CDR3 is 15 residues. CDR3 sequence: CAGSLSGSYSYEQYF. In DNA form, the CDR3 reads TGTGCCGGCAGCTTATCGGGAAGTTACTCCTACGAGCAGTACTTC. Full variable domain (missing parts from reference TRBV7-9 and TRBJ2-7): DTGVSQNPRHKITKRGQNVTFRCDPISEHNRLYWYRQTLGQGPEFLTYFQNEAQLEKSRLLSDRFSAERPKGSFSTLEIQRTEQGDSAMYLCAGSLSGSYSYEQYFGPGTRLTVT.